Listed below are T cell receptor beta chains from one sample, sequenced in a study of OX40 agonist ivuxolimab in advanced cancers. TCRdb keeps only in-frame clones here, not all; method: immunoSEQ multiplex PCR. Counted here are fewer than 90,000 clones, about 86% occurring once; the ten biggest clones make up less than 0.85%. This specimen consisted of CD4+ or CD8+ T cells sorted from blood, obtained in a trial of the OX40 agonist ivuxolimab. The receptors were gathered from an adult with an advanced solid tumor such as melanoma, head and neck, liver or kidney cancer. Each CDR3 is given with its conserved first and last residue. Fields, in order: J gene, V gene, D gene, clone size, CDR3 protein, CDR3 DNA. D genes are given only for firm matches. Clone sizes are given selectively: once, few, many, or a class where the clone is expanded.

>TRBJ2-5|TRBV11-2|TRBD1|-
CASSLGGQGAKETQYF
TGTGCCAGCAGCTTAGGGGGACAGGGGGCCAAAGAGACCCAGTACTTC
>TRBJ1-4|TRBV6-6|-|-
CASRLRGGGEKLFF
TGTGCCAGCAGATTAAGGGGAGGAGGCGAAAAACTGTTTTTT
>TRBJ1-2|TRBV27|TRBD1|-
CASSPRTGEGYTF
TGTGCCAGCAGTCCAAGGACAGGGGAGGGCTACACCTTC
>TRBJ2-3|TRBV30|TRBD2|once
CAWSVLAGGIDTQYF
TGTGCCTGGAGTGTACTGGCGGGAGGTATAGATACGCAGTATTTT
>TRBJ1-5|TRBV28|TRBD1|-
CASSTGQYSNQPQHF
TGTGCCAGCAGTACGGGACAGTATAGCAATCAGCCCCAGCATTTT
>TRBJ1-3|TRBV28|-|-
CASIRDISGNTIYF
TGTGCCAGCATCCGGGACATCTCTGGAAACACCATATATTTT
>TRBJ2-7|TRBV7-2|TRBD2|once
CASRRTSGPYEQYF
TGTGCCAGCAGGCGGACTAGCGGGCCATACGAGCAGTACTTC
>TRBJ1-5|TRBV18|-|-
CASSPGAGANQPQHF
TGTGCCAGCTCACCTGGGGCAGGGGCCAATCAGCCCCAGCATTTT
>TRBJ2-7|TRBV28|TRBD2|-
CASSSLGGGRGRAYEQYF
TGTGCCAGCAGTTCCCTGGGAGGAGGTCGAGGGAGGGCCTACGAGCAGTACTTC
>TRBJ2-7|TRBV18|-|-
CASSSGVYGTATYEQYF
TGTGCCAGCTCAAGTGGGGTTTACGGGACTGCTACCTACGAGCAGTACTTC
>TRBJ2-7|TRBV19|-|-
CASTQGGSGYEQYF
TGTGCCAGTACCCAAGGGGGGAGTGGCTACGAGCAGTACTTC
>TRBJ2-1|TRBV7-3|-|-
CASSLRGHGDGNEQFF
TGTGCCAGCAGCTTAAGAGGCCACGGGGACGGAAATGAGCAGTTCTTC
>TRBJ2-3|TRBV19|-|-
CASRSRIGTDTQYF
TGTGCCAGTAGATCACGGATAGGGACAGATACGCAGTATTTT
>TRBJ2-1|TRBV29-1|-|-
CSGGYRPNEQFF
TGCAGCGGGGGATACAGGCCGAATGAGCAGTTCTTC
>TRBJ2-7|TRBV7-2|-|-
CASSLVGRGGLEQYF
TGTGCCAGCAGCTTAGTTGGTCGAGGAGGGCTCGAGCAGTACTTC
>TRBJ2-3|TRBV27|-|-
CANTGDHPSDTQYF
TGTGCCAACACCGGGGACCACCCCTCAGATACGCAGTATTTT
>TRBJ2-3|TRBV4-1|TRBD2|once
CASSRSGSGKGTDTQYF
TGCGCCAGCAGCCGGTCGGGTAGCGGGAAAGGTACAGATACGCAGTATTTT
>TRBJ1-5|TRBV6-1|-|-
CASSELSAGGPQHF
TGTGCCAGCAGTGAATTATCCGCTGGTGGACCCCAGCATTTT
>TRBJ2-1|TRBV5-1|-|-
CASSLGYVRNARGLGEQFF
TGCGCCAGCAGCTTGGGGTATGTTCGGAATGCGAGGGGCTTAGGTGAGCAGTTCTTC
>TRBJ2-7|TRBV21-1|-|once
CASSNNRGPTYEQYF
TGTGCCAGCAGCAATAACAGGGGGCCTACCTACGAGCAGTACTTC
>TRBJ2-5|TRBV28|-|-
CASSFRGPIETQYF
TGTGCCAGCAGTTTTAGAGGGCCGATAGAGACCCAGTACTTC
>TRBJ1-5|TRBV2|-|-
CASSVGLDQPQHF
TGTGCCAGCAGTGTGGGGTTAGATCAGCCCCAGCATTTT
>TRBJ2-6|TRBV11-2|TRBD1|-
CASSPRVRGRRSGANVLTF
TGTGCCAGCAGCCCAAGAGTCAGGGGGCGCCGCTCTGGGGCCAACGTCCTGACTTTC
>TRBJ2-3|TRBV9|-|few
CASSALSDTQYF
TGTGCCAGCAGCGCCCTATCAGATACGCAGTATTTT
>TRBJ2-7|TRBV5-1|-|-
CASSLDSTGSYEQYF
TGCGCCAGCAGCTTAGATTCGACAGGCTCCTACGAGCAGTACTTC
>TRBJ2-2|TRBV5-1|-|-
CASSFNARGAGELFF
TGCGCCAGCAGCTTCAACGCCCGGGGCGCCGGGGAGCTGTTTTTT
>TRBJ1-1|TRBV12-5|TRBD1|once
CASGLVRAGQGLNTEAFF
TGTGCTAGTGGTTTGGTAAGGGCGGGACAGGGGTTGAACACTGAAGCTTTCTTT
>TRBJ2-7|TRBV6-1|-|-
CASIKGPATEQYF
TGTGCCAGCATCAAAGGACCCGCCACCGAGCAGTACTTC
>TRBJ1-2|TRBV7-2|-|-
CASSLGARYYGYTF
TGTGCCAGCAGCTTAGGGGCACGATACTATGGCTACACCTTC
>TRBJ2-1|TRBV6-1|TRBD1|few
CASSGTGINEQFF
TGTGCCAGCAGCGGGACAGGGATCAATGAGCAGTTCTTC
>TRBJ1-1|TRBV28|TRBD1|-
CASIQGGMNTEAFF
TGTGCCAGCATCCAGGGGGGTATGAACACTGAAGCTTTCTTT
>TRBJ1-4|TRBV19|TRBD1|-
CATTTRTGGSWNEKLFF
TGTGCCACTACGACCAGGACAGGGGGCTCCTGGAATGAAAAACTGTTTTTT
>TRBJ2-5|TRBV18|TRBD1|-
CASSLRQGTGETQYF
TGTGCCAGCTCACTTAGACAGGGAACGGGGGAGACCCAGTACTTC
>TRBJ1-3|TRBV29-1|TRBD1|few
CSVEDDRVENTIYF
TGCAGCGTTGAAGATGACAGGGTGGAAAACACCATATATTTT
>TRBJ2-2|TRBV5-1|-|-
CASTRGANTGELFF
TGCGCCAGCACGCGGGGCGCGAACACCGGGGAGCTGTTTTTT
>TRBJ2-7|TRBV27|TRBD2|-
CASSKGLAGGYEQYF
TGTGCCAGCAGTAAAGGACTAGCGGGAGGCTACGAGCAGTACTTC
>TRBJ2-7|TRBV28|TRBD2|-
CASSPRPGLAGGPLYEQYF
TGTGCCAGCAGCCCTCGACCGGGACTAGCGGGAGGGCCTCTCTACGAGCAGTACTTC
>TRBJ1-5|TRBV2|-|once
CASGRGREFNQPQHF
TGTGCCAGCGGACGTGGCAGGGAGTTCAATCAGCCCCAGCATTTT
>TRBJ1-1|TRBV18|-|-
CASSIMMALNTEAFF
TGTGCCAGCTCAATTATGATGGCTTTGAACACTGAAGCTTTCTTT
>TRBJ2-1|TRBV11-3|TRBD2|-
CASSSGAGGPFRYNEQFF
TGTGCCAGCAGCTCCGGGGCGGGAGGGCCTTTCCGTTACAATGAGCAGTTCTTC